What follows are 8 T cell receptor beta chains derived from one specimen sequenced in a study of shared clonotypes between healthy human individuals (TCRdb year 2020). Preparation of the library involved the immunoSEQ multiplex PCR assay. What TCRdb holds here is the immuneACCESS table cut down to in-frame rearrangements. Part of the clones is not present; checked against another copy, under half of the missing clones reflect an unresolved V gene, and the others are unexplained. The sample table records roughly 2 million clones; about 95% of these occur just once. Around 1.1% of the sample goes to the ten largest clones. CD8 naive samples were obtained by positive selection for CCR7 among CD45RO-negative cells, yielding a CD45RA+CCR7+ population from which TemRA cells were excluded. The specimen was naive CD8+ T cells sorted from blood. The sample's cell subset or site label, decoded: CD45RA+CCR7+. These receptors all come from a man younger than 30 in good health.

The rearrangement links TRBV5-1 to TRBJ2-7; D gene unclear. The germline V gene encodes CDR1 SGHRS and CDR2 YFSETQ. V was trimmed by 0 bases and J by 4 bases, leaving 8 bases between them. This CDR3 comprises 13 residues. The CDR3 nucleotides read TGCGCCAGCAGCTTGGATTTGGGATACGAGCAGTACTTC. This translates into CASSLDLGYEQYF.

The chain recombines TRBV7-8 with TRBJ1-1; D remains unclear. Trimming removed 1 base from V and 6 bases from J, with 12 bases in between. Germline V lookup: CDR1 SGHVS, CDR2 FQNEAQ. This CDR3 is built from 14 residues. CDR3 sequence reads: CASSLDGFLAEAFF. In nucleotides, the CDR3 is TGTGCCAGCAGCTTAGATGGATTTTTGGCTGAAGCTTTCTTT.

V and J are TRBV2 and TRBJ2-5; perhaps TRBD2 as D (5 bases). This CDR3 comprises 13 residues. The V gene's germline CDR1 is SNHLY and CDR2 FYNNEI. V was pared by 6 bases and J by 2 bases, with 10 bases between. The CDR3 nucleotides are TGTGCCAGCAGGTTAGCGAATCAAGAGACCCAGTACTTC. This translates into CASRLANQETQYF.

The chain employs TRBV4-1 and TRBJ2-1; unclear D gene. The germline CDR1 and CDR2 sequences are MGHRA and YSYEKL. Trimming left V 0 bases short and J 4 bases short, with 10 bases between. This CDR3 is built from 15 residues. The CDR3 region has the DNA TGCGCCAGCAGCCAAGAAAGAGGAATTTACAATGAGCAGTTCTTC. It yields the protein CASSQERGIYNEQFF.

The CDR3 DNA is TGCGCCAGCAGCCACGGCACAGATACGCAGTATTTT. This gives the protein CASSHGTDTQYF. V gene TRBV4-1 combines with J gene TRBJ2-3; no clear D gene. V was trimmed by 3 bases and J by 1 base, leaving 2 bases between them. This CDR3 comprises 12 residues. Germline V lookup: CDR1 MGHRA, CDR2 YSYEKL.

This clone has a handful of counts. At the DNA level, this CDR3 is encoded by other sequences in the same sample as well. The chain links TRBV4-1 to TRBJ2-7, with a possible D match to TRBD2 (6 bases). CDR3 size: 13 residues. CDR1 is MGHRA, CDR2 YSYEKL, per germline. Trimming left V 1 base short and J 3 bases short, with 7 bases between. The CDR3: CASSQVGGYEQYF. Here the CDR3 DNA reads TGCGCCAGCAGCCAAGTGGGGGGCTACGAGCAGTACTTC.

The chain's CDR3 is CASSSLDIPLDNEQFF. The DNA of the CDR3 is TGTGCCAGCAGCTCCCTGGACATACCCCTGGACAATGAGCAGTTCTTC. The chain couples TRBV5-6 to TRBJ2-1; TRBD1 is a possible D gene (5 bases). V shed 3 bases and J shed 5 bases, with 18 bases lying between them. From germline, CDR1 is SGHDT and CDR2 YYEEEE. The CDR3 contains 16 residues.

V is TRBV7-9 and J is TRBJ2-5; TRBD2 matches at 12 bases. After removal of 4 bases from V and 8 bases from J, the junction contained 11 bases not matched to a gene. This CDR3 has 16 residues. CDR1 and CDR2 from the germline V gene are SEHNR and FQNEAQ (reference sequence). The CDR3 spells CASSSTAGTSGFTQYF. The CDR3 DNA reads TGTGCCAGCAGCTCCACAGCCGGGACTAGCGGGTTTACCCAGTACTTC.